The source of this T cell receptor (beta chain) is a study of metastatic and nonmetastatic thyroid tumors (dated by TCRdb to the early 2020s). Notes on the research overall: For patients with malignant and with benign thyroid disease, the researchers compared repertoires between peripheral blood samples and tumor or nodule tissue samples.

The CDR3 runs 14 amino acids, cysteine and phenylalanine included. CDR3 DNA is the only sequence kept; it has 42 bases, read in frame from the first base. Looking up the germline V gene yields CDR1 MGHRA and CDR2 YSYEKL. V is clipped by 1 base and J by 2 bases, and the sequence between their germline boundaries is 6 bases long. The study at large found these results: TCR beta diversity was reported as significantly higher in malignant tumors than in benign nodules, in both blood and tumor samples.

The library was obtained by PCR. Sequencing was performed on an Illumina HiSeq 4000. High-throughput sequencing was used to profile the TCR beta-chain CDR3 region of every patient. As for the original processing: CDR3 differences across clinicopathological groups were used to build a classifier for discriminating distant-metastatic papillary thyroid cancer patients. The Shannon index was used to assess repertoire diversity, and the Morisita-Horn index was used to assess tumor-blood repertoire similarity. Using fastp trimming at Q25 and MiXCR clonotype assembly, TCRdb reanalyzed the public sequencing data and kept in-frame beta chains. The V and J calls here are based on TCRdb, not the publication. The sample profile shows roughly 18,000 clones; about a third of them were found once. Jointly, the top ten make up approximately 9.1% of the sample. The sample holds many counts of this clone. Its antigen target is currently unknown. Qualities for individual bases were not recorded, and no much larger clone is one base off. The same CDR3 arises from other DNA sequences in this sample as well.

No treatment had been received by any patient before thyroid surgery. Patient clinical samples collected from about 2011 to 2018 were retrospectively analysed using T-cell receptor beta sequencing. Recombination linked TRBV4-1 to TRBJ2-1, with a tentative D gene TRBD2 over 6 matching bases. Sample: tumor tissue. The clonotype originates from a male donor with papillary thyroid cancer or a benign thyroid nodule (not recorded which). Some clones in this sample may be carry-over from other donors' samples. The encoded CDR3 is CASSQGTTYNEQFF. The DNA reads as follows: TGCGCCAGCAGCCAAGGGACTACCTACAATGAGCAGTTCTTC.